This T cell receptor (beta chain) emerged from a study of blood T cell repertoires in COVID-19. Whole-study context: Samples came from the United States, Italy and Spain, spanning acute and convalescent COVID-19. T cells, B-cell-depleted T cells, or PBMCs provided the cDNA or gDNA that served as material.

Authors' data handling: By means of reference gene primer amplification, nucleated cell counts were estimated. Repertoires were generated with immunoSEQ multiplex PCR, while TCRdb's copy carries only in-frame clones and drops some. The V and J calls and the clone size are those of that table, but D and trimming were determined from the DNA. The table records roughly 150,000 clones, roughly 80% of them present only once. This CDR3 comprises 15 residues. The germline V gene encodes CDR1 MNHEY and CDR2 SVGAGI. V dropped 7 bases and J dropped 0; count of bases not matched to a gene: 6. The chain recombines TRBV6-5 with TRBJ1-1; 9 nucleotides align to TRBD1. The sample comprised peripheral blood. This TCR derives from a man in his sixties with acute or convalescent COVID-19. The CDR3 here is CASTPGQGMNTEAFF. The CDR3 DNA reads as TGTGCCAGCACACCGGGACAGGGCATGAACACTGAAGCTTTCTTT.